Below, 12 T cell receptor beta chains from the same sample are listed, as sequenced in a study of blood T cells in healthy people across ages. Alongside a J-beta primer mix, a sample-barcoded 5' primer served in a second PCR lasting 7 to 11 cycles. TCRdb re-derived calls from the 5' RACE reads in MiXCR, one entry per CDR3 protein. Among around 400,000 distinct CDR3 sequences, 45% to 60% were seen once, and the ten largest hold around 50%. The sample consisted of blood. All receptors come from a man in his sixties in good health.

The chain recombines TRBV15 with TRBJ2-3; D call uncertain. This CDR3 is built from 12 residues. The germline CDR1 and CDR2 sequences are LNHNV and YYDKDF (reference sequence). The V end was cut by 5 bases, the J end by 6 bases, with 9 bases between. The CDR3 sequence: CATSRNGDTQYF. In DNA form, the CDR3 reads TGTGCCACCAGCCGCAACGGGGATACGCAGTATTTT.

This clonotype was picked up a small number of times. The rearrangement uses TRBV7-2 and TRBJ1-2; maybe TRBD1 (6 bases). From germline, CDR1 is SGHTA and CDR2 FQGNSA. The length of the CDR3 is 16 residues. Trimming pared 5 bases from V and 2 bases from J, leaving 18 bases between. The CDR3 sequence is CASSPDSARTNYGYTF. The CDR3 DNA sequence: TGTGCCAGCAGCCCGGACAGTGCCCGAACCAACTATGGCTACACCTTC.

The rearrangement uses TRBV20-1 and TRBJ2-4; 9 nucleotides agree with TRBD2. The closer fit of TRBJ2-7 to the DNA end suggests the J call may be wrong. There are 13 residues in the CDR3. CDR1 is DFQATT, CDR2 SNEGSKA, per germline (reference sequence). The CDR3 loop reads CSARGTSAYEQYF. The CDR3 nucleotides read TGCAGTGCTAGAGGGACTAGCGCCTACGAGCAGTACTTC.

This clonotype has only a few counts. This chain connects TRBV12-3 or TRBV12-4 to TRBJ1-5; D might be TRBD1 (5 bases). This CDR3 spans 15 amino acids. Trimming pared 5 bases from V and 4 bases from J, leaving 15 bases between. This chain's CDR3 is CASSTGDYSNQPQHF. The CDR3 coding sequence is TGTGCCAGCAGTACTGGGGACTATAGTAATCAGCCCCAGCATTTT.

This clonotype was seen many times. The rearrangement links TRBV2 to TRBJ1-4; TRBD1 is a possible D gene (5 bases). The V and J ends lost 7 bases and 7 bases respectively, with 10 bases between them. Looked up from germline, CDR1 is SNHLY and CDR2 is FYNNEI. CDR3 length: 12 amino acids. CDR3 coding DNA: TGTGCCAGCAAGCAGGGCCCTGAAAAACTGTTTTTT. Its protein is CASKQGPEKLFF.

J is TRBJ2-3 and V is TRBV5-1; weak D call: TRBD2 (5 bases). Trimming removed 0 bases at V and 2 bases at J, with 13 bases between. The germline V gene has CDR1 SGHRS and CDR2 YFSETQ. CDR3 length: 16 amino acids. This CDR3 reads CASSLEGRTLTDTQYF. In nucleotides, the CDR3 is TGCGCCAGCAGCTTGGAGGGTCGGACTCTCACAGATACGCAGTATTTT. The variable domain in full, completed from reference TRBV5-1 and TRBJ2-3, reads KAGVTQTPRYLIKTRGQQVTLSCSPISGHRSVSWYQQTPGQGLQFLFEYFSETQRNKGNFPGRFSGRQFSNSRSEMNVSTLELGDSALYLCASSLEGRTLTDTQYFGPGTRLTVL.

This sequence joins TRBV12-3 or TRBV12-4 and TRBJ1-1; D call uncertain. Trimming took off 6 bases at V and 1 base at J, with 12 bases between the two ends. The CDR3 length is 14 residues. CDR3 DNA: TGTGCCAGCAGGCTCTTCCAGACGAACACTGAAGCTTTCTTT. This codes for CASRLFQTNTEAFF.

The V gene is TRBV7-2, the J gene TRBJ1-5; no reliable D call. This CDR3 spans 15 amino acids. CDR1 and CDR2 (germline): SGHTA, FQGNSA. V was clipped by 5 bases and J by 7 bases, with 18 bases between them. CDR3 bases: TGTGCCAGCAGCGGCGCCCATGCAAACGGGCAGCCCCAGCATTTT. Protein: CASSGAHANGQPQHF.

V gene TRBV7-2 combines with J gene TRBJ2-1; 7 nucleotides agree with TRBD1. Germline CDR1 reads SGHTA; CDR2 reads FQGNSA. The CDR3 runs 17 residues. The trim removed 1 base at V and 4 bases at J, leaving 10 bases unmatched. The CDR3 DNA reads as TGTGCCAGCAGCTTAGGGGTCACAGGGGAACTATACAATGAGCAGTTCTTC. Amino acids: CASSLGVTGELYNEQFF.

This clonotype has a single count. V usage is TRBV11-1 and J usage is TRBJ1-2; TRBD1 matches 7 bases. The ends lost 6 bases at V and 4 bases at J; junction bases unmatched: 8. The CDR3 sequence is 14 residues long. The germline gives CDR1 SGHAT, CDR2 FQDESV (reference sequence). As DNA, the CDR3 is TGTGCCAGCAGTCCTTTGACAGGGATCTATGGCTACACCTTC. It yields the protein CASSPLTGIYGYTF.

This clonotype was counted at least ten times. This sequence joins TRBV12-3 or TRBV12-4 and TRBJ2-7, with 10 positions matching TRBD2. V was pared by 5 bases and J by 1 base, with 2 bases of the junction left unmatched. The CDR3 runs to 14 residues. DNA of the CDR3: TGTGCCAGCAGTAATAGCGGGGGGTCCTACGAGCAGTACTTC. Translation gives CASSNSGGSYEQYF.

This clonotype was observed a handful of times. This chain joins TRBV10-3 and TRBJ1-2; D gene ambiguous. The CDR3 consists of 16 residues. The germline V and J ends were trimmed by 0 bases and 6 bases, with 17 bases remaining between them. Germline lookup yields CDR1 ENHRY and CDR2 SYGVKD. CDR3 region: CAISESGGVNLDGYTF. CDR3 nucleotides: TGTGCCATCAGTGAGTCAGGCGGCGTTAATTTGGATGGCTACACCTTC.